What follows is one T cell receptor beta chain and its context. What it recognizes is unknown. The data derive from a study of T cells in localized non-small cell lung cancer. Findings and caveats of the study: Uninvolved adjacent lung had the highest recorded T cell clonality, with tumor below it. For the top 100 tumor clones, a median about 57 also appeared in adjacent lung.

CDR1 and CDR2 (germline): MNHGY, SAAAGT. The CDR3 spans 13 residues. V gave up 7 bases and J gave up 10 bases, with 17 bases separating them. Produced via immunoSEQ multiplex PCR; TCRdb's table is partial and in-frame only. This sample has over 4,500 clones, with about a third found just once. Here the sequenced sample was lung tumor tissue, taken before any cancer treatment. This sequence joins TRBV6-8 and TRBJ2-4; the D gene could be TRBD1 or TRBD2 (6 bases each). The sequence came from a male donor aged 60 or over with stage I squamous cell lung carcinoma. This chain's CDR3 is CASKKRGQSIQYF. CDR3 bases: TGTGCCAGCAAAAAACGGGGGCAATCAATTCAGTACTTC.